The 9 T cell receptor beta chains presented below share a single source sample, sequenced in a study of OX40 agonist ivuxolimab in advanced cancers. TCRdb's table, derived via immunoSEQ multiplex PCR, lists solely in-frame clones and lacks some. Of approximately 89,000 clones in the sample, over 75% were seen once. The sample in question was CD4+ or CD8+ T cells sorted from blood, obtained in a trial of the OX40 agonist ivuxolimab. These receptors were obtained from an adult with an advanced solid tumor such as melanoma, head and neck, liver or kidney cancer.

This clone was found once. The CDR3 region is CASSLAGSVPGQVSNYGYTF. CDR3 DNA: TGCGCCAGCAGCTTGGCCGGTTCGGTACCGGGACAGGTCTCCAACTATGGCTACACCTTC. The rearrangement links TRBV5-1 to TRBJ1-2; TRBD1 matches 8 bases. From germline, CDR1 is SGHRS and CDR2 YFSETQ. V dropped 0 bases and J dropped 2; count of bases not matched to a gene: 18. The CDR3 totals 20 residues.

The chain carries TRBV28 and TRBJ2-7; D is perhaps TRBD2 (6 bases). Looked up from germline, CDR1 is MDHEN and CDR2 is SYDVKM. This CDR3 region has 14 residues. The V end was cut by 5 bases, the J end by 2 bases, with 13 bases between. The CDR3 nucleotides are TGTGCCAGCAGTATTTCTAGCGTTACCTACGAGCAGTACTTC. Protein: CASSISSVTYEQYF.

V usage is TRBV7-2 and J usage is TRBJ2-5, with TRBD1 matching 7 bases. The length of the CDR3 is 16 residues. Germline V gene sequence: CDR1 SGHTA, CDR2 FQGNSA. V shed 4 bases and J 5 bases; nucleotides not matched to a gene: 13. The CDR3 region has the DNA TGTGCCAGCAGCTCCCAAGGGGGCCTGAGAGTTGAGACCCAGTACTTC. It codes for CASSSQGGLRVETQYF.

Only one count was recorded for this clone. In nucleotides, the CDR3 is TGTGCCAGCAGTTCGGGACTAGCAAACACCAATGAGCAGTTCTTC. Residues: CASSSGLANTNEQFF. The chain carries TRBV6-6 and TRBJ2-1; 9 positions match TRBD2. The CDR3 has 15 amino acids. The ends lost 4 bases at V and 6 bases at J; junction bases unmatched: 7. Germline assignment: CDR1 MNHNY and CDR2 SVGAGI (reference sequence).

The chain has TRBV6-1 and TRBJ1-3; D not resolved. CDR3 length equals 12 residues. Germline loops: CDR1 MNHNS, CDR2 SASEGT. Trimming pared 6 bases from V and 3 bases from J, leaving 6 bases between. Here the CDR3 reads CASRTNGNTIYF. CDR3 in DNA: TGTGCCAGCAGGACGAATGGAAACACCATATATTTT.

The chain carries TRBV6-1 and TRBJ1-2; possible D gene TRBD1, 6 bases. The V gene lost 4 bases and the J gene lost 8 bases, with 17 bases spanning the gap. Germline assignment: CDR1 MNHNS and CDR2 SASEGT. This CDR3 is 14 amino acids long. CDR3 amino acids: CASSGTTGLRGYTF. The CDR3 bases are TGTGCCAGCAGTGGGACCACAGGGCTGCGGGGCTACACCTTC.

The DNA for the CDR3 is TGTGCCACCACAATCGGTGGGGGGCACCAAGAGACCCAGTACTTC. This translates into CATTIGGGHQETQYF. The gene calls are TRBV5-4 and TRBJ2-5; D possibly uses TRBD1 or TRBD2 (6 bases each). This CDR3 is 15 amino acids long. Trimming took 9 bases from V and 0 from J, leaving 18 bases between them. CDR1 is SGHNT, CDR2 YYREEE, per germline (reference sequence).

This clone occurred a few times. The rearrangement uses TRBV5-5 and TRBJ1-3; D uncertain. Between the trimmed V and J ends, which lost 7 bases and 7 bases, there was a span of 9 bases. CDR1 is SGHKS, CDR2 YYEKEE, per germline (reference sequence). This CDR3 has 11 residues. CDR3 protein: CASHRSNTIYF. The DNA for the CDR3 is TGTGCCAGCCACCGGAGCAACACCATATATTTT.

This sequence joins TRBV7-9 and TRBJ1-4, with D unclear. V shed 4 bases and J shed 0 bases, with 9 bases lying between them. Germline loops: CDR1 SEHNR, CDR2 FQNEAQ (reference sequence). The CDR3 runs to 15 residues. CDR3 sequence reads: CASSSGRATNEKLFF. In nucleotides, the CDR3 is TGTGCCAGCAGCTCCGGACGGGCAACTAATGAAAAACTGTTTTTT.